This paragraph reports one TCR beta chain. Its antigen is not identified. TCRdb re-called the RACE reads through MiXCR, storing one row per CDR3 protein. Here the sample spans fewer than 150,000 distinct CDR3 sequences, 12% being singletons. This record comes from a study of human T cells and chemical hapten exposure. As for the study in general: Weekly scalp doses of diphenylcyclopropenone were given to patients during the approximately 23-week study. Patients, mostly women, had alopecia areata, alopecia totalis or alopecia universalis. General study results and limits: Significantly more large CDR3 similarity clusters were formed by expanded TCRs than by controls. The number of TCRs above 1 in 1000 frequency did not change after DPC sensitization.

Described time point: patch test 2, 6 weeks after DPC sensitization. The sample's treatment: therapeutic diphenylcyclopropenone sensitization with weekly scalp DPC. Germline CDR1 SGHNT, CDR2 YENEEA. The CDR3 is 11 residues long. Deletions cut 5 bases from V and 6 bases from J, with 7 bases between. The starting material was whole blood, obtained in connection with sensitization to the hapten diphenylcyclopropenone (DPC). The J gene is TRBJ1-1, the V gene TRBV11-3, with unresolved D. The clonotype was recovered from a woman between 45 and 65 years old with alopecia areata. Some clones in this sample may be carry-over from other donors' samples. Written as DNA, the CDR3 is TGTGCCAGCAGCCAACAAGCTGAAGCTTTCTTT. Protein product: CASSQQAEAFF.